Reported below is one T cell receptor (beta chain). What it recognizes is unknown. CDR3 length: 13 amino acids. Between the trimmed V and J ends, which lost 2 bases and 7 bases, there was a span of 6 bases. Germline V gives CDR1 MNHNY, CDR2 SVGAGI (reference sequence). The sample originates from a study of cytotoxic CD8 clonotypes in ibrutinib-treated CLL. Study overall: After treatment lasting a median about 13 months, range 6 to 36, response samples were collected. Study results and caveats: Clonality rose at ibrutinib response and fell back toward baseline at progression.

With sequencing, the targeted depth ranged from 1 in 200,000 to 1 in 1 million T cells. Assay: immunoSEQ multiplex PCR; the TCRdb copy retains only in-frame clones and omits some. The sample consists of about 150,000 clones, about 80% of them appearing once. The chain combines TRBV6-6 with TRBJ1-6; D is uncertain. This specimen consisted of PBMCs, obtained after 24 months of ibrutinib treatment. The source is a human donor with chronic lymphocytic leukemia. CDR3 bases: TGTGCCAGCAGTTACGTTGGGAATTCACCCCTCCACTTT. Protein sequence: CASSYVGNSPLHF.